This entry features one T cell receptor (beta chain) sequence. Antigen: not known. Described treatment: roughly 10-day PBMC culture with coronavirus spike peptide pools or control peptides (ViraFEST assay). The Oncomine TCR Beta short-read assay was what sequenced the DNA obtained from cultured CD4+ T cells. TCRdb passed the PCR reads through MiXCR, listing each CDR3 protein once. The table has about 20,000 distinct CDR3 sequences, 55% to 60% seen once. This sample is part of a study of vaccination and CD4 T cells after COVID-19. Germline-derived CDR1 and CDR2 are SGHAT and FQNNGV. The CDR3 consists of 14 residues. V was trimmed by 3 bases and J by 8 bases, leaving 11 bases between them.

The chain couples TRBV11-2 to TRBJ1-6; D not resolved. Input material: CD4+ T cells from blood, cultured in vitro. The receptor comes from a human donor who had recovered from COVID-19. As DNA, the CDR3 is TGTGCCAGCAGCTTGGAAGACACGGATTCACCCCTCCACTTT. This codes for CASSLEDTDSPLHF.